The clone carrying this T cell receptor (beta chain) was counted ten times or more. Samples came from axillary lymph nodes draining the breast cancer. The V gene lost 0 bases and the J gene lost 6 bases, with 12 bases spanning the gap. Germline CDR1 reads SGHRS; CDR2 reads YFSETQ. This CDR3 has 14 amino acids. TCRdb used MiXCR to reprocess the multiplex PCR reads, holding one entry per CDR3 protein. The sample lists fewer than 150,000 distinct CDR3 sequences, 21% seen once, with 2.2% in the top ten. The data belong to a study of breast tumors, draining lymph nodes, adjacent tissues. This sequence joins TRBV5-1 and TRBJ1-2; a possible D gene is TRBD1 (6 bases). Source material: axillary lymph node tissue. The TCR originated in a female donor with breast cancer. Some clones in this sample may be carry-over from other donors' samples. DNA of the CDR3: TGCGCCAGCAGCTTGGACGGGGGGCTCGATGGCTACACCTTC. This codes for CASSLDGGLDGYTF.